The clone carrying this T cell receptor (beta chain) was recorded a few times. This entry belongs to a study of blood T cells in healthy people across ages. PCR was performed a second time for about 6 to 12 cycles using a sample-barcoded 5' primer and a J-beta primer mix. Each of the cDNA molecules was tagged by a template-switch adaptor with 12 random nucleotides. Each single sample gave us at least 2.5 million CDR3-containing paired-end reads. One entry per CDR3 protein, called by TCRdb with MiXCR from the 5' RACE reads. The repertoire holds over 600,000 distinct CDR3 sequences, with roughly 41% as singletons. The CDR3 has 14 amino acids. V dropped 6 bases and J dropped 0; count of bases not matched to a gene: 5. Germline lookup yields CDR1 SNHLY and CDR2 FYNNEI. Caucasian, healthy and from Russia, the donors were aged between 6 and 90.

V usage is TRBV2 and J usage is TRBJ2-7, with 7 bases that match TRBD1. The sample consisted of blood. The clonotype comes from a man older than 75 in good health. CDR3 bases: TGTGCCAGCAGAAGCCGGGACAGCTCCTACGAGCAGTACTTC. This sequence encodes CASRSRDSSYEQYF.